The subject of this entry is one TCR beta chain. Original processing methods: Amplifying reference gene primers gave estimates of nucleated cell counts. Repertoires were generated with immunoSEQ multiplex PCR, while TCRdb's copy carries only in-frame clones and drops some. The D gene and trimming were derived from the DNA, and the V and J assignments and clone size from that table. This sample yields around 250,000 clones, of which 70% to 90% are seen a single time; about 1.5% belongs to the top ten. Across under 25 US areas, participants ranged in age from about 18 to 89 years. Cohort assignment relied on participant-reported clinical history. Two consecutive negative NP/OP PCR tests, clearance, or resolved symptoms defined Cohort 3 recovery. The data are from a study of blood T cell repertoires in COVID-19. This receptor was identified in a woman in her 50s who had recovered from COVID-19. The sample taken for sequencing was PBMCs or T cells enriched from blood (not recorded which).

The CDR3 sequence: CASRGRGMYTEAFF. The DNA for the CDR3 is TGTGCCAGCAGGGGGAGGGGAATGTACACTGAAGCTTTCTTT. The chain employs TRBV27 and TRBJ1-1; a weak D match, TRBD1 (5 bases). The CDR3 contains 14 residues. Germline CDR1 MNHEY, CDR2 SMNVEV (reference sequence). V lost 6 bases and J 3 bases, leaving 14 bases between the germline ends.